Each of the 6 T cell receptor beta chains below was sequenced from the same sample in a study of monozygotic twins with inflammatory bowel disease. Each CDR3 protein gets one entry in TCRdb, which reprocessed the 5' RACE reads and gives no DNA. Its clone listing holds a few hundred thousand distinct CDR3 sequences. The sequencing input was blood. The origin of the receptors is a human donor with ulcerative colitis or Crohn's disease, or a healthy co-twin of an affected twin (not recorded which).

The CDR3 reads CASSLWTLKGHEQYF. The chain links TRBV27 to TRBJ2-7; lacking DNA, the TRBD2 call made by TCRdb goes unchecked. The CDR3 is 15 residues long. Germline CDR1 and CDR2: MNHEY and SMNVEV (reference sequence).

The CDR3 loop reads CASSSSGGHEQYF. This chain connects TRBV7-9 to TRBJ2-7; TCRdb picks TRBD2, but there is no DNA to check that call. The germline gives CDR1 SEHNR, CDR2 FQNEAQ (reference sequence). The CDR3 contains 13 residues.

V gene TRBV3-1 combines with J gene TRBJ2-2; TCRdb picks TRBD1, but there is no DNA to check that call. The CDR3 is 14 residues long. Germline V gene data show CDR1 as LGHDT and CDR2 as YNNKEL (reference sequence). The chain's CDR3 is CASSQVEGGGELFF.

The chain has TRBV20-1 and TRBJ2-1; the TRBD1 assignment by TCRdb is unverifiable without DNA. Germline lookup yields CDR1 DFQATT and CDR2 SNEGSKA (reference sequence). The CDR3 totals 13 residues. The CDR3 region is CSASGRRSNEQFF.

This chain links TRBV9 with TRBJ1-1; TCRdb proposes TRBD1, but this gene call is untestable without DNA. The CDR3 consists of 16 residues. CDR1 is SGDLS and CDR2 is YYNGEE in the germline V gene. CDR3 sequence reads: CASSVEYGQGETEAFF.

This rearrangement joins TRBV7-9 to TRBJ2-3. CDR1 SEHNR and CDR2 FQNEAQ come from the germline V gene (reference sequence). The CDR3 contains 14 residues. The CDR3: CASSLGPATDTQYF.